This T cell receptor beta chain was identified during a study of shared clonotypes between healthy human individuals. This clone was found once. As yet, its antigen is unknown. Germline loops: CDR1 ENHRY, CDR2 SYGVKD. V was pared by 10 bases and J by 3 bases, with 15 bases between. The CDR3 has 13 residues. Sorted-subset replicate PCRs used around 200 ng of genomic DNA. This amount corresponded to approximately 30,000 T cell genomes. Here immunoSEQ multiplex PCR was the method, and the copy in TCRdb shows in-frame clones only, minus some. The sample yields over 1.4 million clones, 96% seen once. Points from the study as a whole: Sharing across four donors was seen in roughly 5.2% of naive CD4 clonotypes. As a rule, naive subsets had a larger estimated richness than memory subsets. Relative to their counterparts shared across all four donors, non-shared clonotypes exhibited diminished generation probabilities.

This TCR was sampled from a man in his thirties or forties in good health. The sample taken for sequencing was naive CD4+ T cells sorted from blood. Subset specified: CD45RA+ positively selected. The chain uses TRBV10-3 and TRBJ1-1; possibly TRBD1 for D (6 bases). CDR3 loop: CATERGGDTEAFF. Written as DNA, the CDR3 is TGTGCCACCGAGAGGGGGGGGGACACTGAAGCTTTCTTT.